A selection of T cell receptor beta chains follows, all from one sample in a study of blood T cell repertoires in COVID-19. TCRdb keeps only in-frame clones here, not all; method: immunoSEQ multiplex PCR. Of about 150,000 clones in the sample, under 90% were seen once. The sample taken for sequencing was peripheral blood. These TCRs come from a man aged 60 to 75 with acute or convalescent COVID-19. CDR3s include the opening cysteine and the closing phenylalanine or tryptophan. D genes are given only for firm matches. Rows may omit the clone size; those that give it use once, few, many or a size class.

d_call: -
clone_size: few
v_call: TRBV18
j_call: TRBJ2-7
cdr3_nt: TGTGCCAGCTCCCCCGGAGGACCTGCCGAGCAGTACTTC
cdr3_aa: CASSPGGPAEQYF

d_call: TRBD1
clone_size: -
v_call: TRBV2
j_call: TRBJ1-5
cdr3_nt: TGTGCCAGCAGGACCGGGACAGGGGAGGGGAGCAATCAGCCCCAGCATTTT
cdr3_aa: CASRTGTGEGSNQPQHF

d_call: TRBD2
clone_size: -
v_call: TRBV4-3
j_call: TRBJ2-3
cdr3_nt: TGCGCCAGCAGCCAGCAGCGGGGGTACACAGATACGCAGTATTTT
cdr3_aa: CASSQQRGYTDTQYF

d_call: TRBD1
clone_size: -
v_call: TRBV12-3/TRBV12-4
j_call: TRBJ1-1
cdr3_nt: TGTGCCAGCAGGTGGACAGGGACTGAAGCTTTCTTT
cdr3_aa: CASRWTGTEAFF

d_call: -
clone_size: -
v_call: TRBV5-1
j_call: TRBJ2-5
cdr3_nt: TGCGCCAGCAGCTTGGTAACAGGCGGGAAGACCCAGTACTTC
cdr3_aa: CASSLVTGGKTQYF

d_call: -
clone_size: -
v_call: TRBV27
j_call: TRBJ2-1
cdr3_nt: TGTGCCAGCAGTCAGCCGGGGGCTAGCGGTCGGGGCAATGAGCAGTTCTTC
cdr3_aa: CASSQPGASGRGNEQFF

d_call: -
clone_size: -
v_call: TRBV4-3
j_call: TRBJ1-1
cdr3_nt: TGCGCCAGCAGCCTCAAAGCGGACACTGAAGCTTTCTTT
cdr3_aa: CASSLKADTEAFF

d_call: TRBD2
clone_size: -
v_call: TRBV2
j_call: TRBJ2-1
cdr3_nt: TGTGCCAGCAGTGCGGGCCCGGGGGGAGGTGAGCAGTTCTTC
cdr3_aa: CASSAGPGGGEQFF

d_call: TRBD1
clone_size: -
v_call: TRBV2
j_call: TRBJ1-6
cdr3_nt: TGTGCCAGCCGGGACAGGGGGATTTCACCCCTCCACTTT
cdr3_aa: CASRDRGISPLHF

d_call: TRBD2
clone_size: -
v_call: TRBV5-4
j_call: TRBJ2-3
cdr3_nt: TGTGCCAGCAGCCCCGGGACTAGTGAAGATACGCAGTATTTT
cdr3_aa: CASSPGTSEDTQYF

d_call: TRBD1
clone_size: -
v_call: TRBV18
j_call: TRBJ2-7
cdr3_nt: TGTGCCAGCTCACCTTGGCCGGACAGGGACGAGCAGTACTTC
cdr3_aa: CASSPWPDRDEQYF

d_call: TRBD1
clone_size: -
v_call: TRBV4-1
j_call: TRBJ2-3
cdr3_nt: TGCGCCAGCAGCCAAACCCGACAGGGCAGCACAGATACGCAGTATTTT
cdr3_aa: CASSQTRQGSTDTQYF

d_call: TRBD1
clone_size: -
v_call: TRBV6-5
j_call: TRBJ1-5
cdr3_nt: TGTGCCAGCAGATTAGACAGGGATCAGCCCCAGCATTTT
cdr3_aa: CASRLDRDQPQHF

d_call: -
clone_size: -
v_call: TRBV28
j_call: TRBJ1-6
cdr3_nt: TGTGCCAGCAACTTCAACCGGGCACCCCTCCACTTT
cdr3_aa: CASNFNRAPLHF

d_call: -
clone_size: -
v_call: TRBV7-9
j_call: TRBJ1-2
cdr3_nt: TGTGCCAGCAGCTCCCGGACAGATTATGGCTACACCTTC
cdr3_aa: CASSSRTDYGYTF

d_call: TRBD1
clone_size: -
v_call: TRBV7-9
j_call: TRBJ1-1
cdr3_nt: TGTGCCAGCAGCGACAGGGGAGGGGGCACTGAAGCTTTCTTT
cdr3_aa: CASSDRGGGTEAFF

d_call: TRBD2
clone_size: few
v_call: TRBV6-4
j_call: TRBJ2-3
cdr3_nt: TGTGCCAGCAGTGACGGGGGGGGCACAGATACGCAGTATTTT
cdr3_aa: CASSDGGGTDTQYF

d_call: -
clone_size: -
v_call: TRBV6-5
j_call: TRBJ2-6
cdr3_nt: TGTGCCAGCAGTTCGGCGGGGACTGGGGCCAACGTCCTGACTTTC
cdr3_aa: CASSSAGTGANVLTF

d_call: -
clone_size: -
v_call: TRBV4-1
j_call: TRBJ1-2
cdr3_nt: TGCGCCAGCAGGAAGGCGGGGGACCCCCTGGACTATGGCTACACCTTC
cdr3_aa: CASRKAGDPLDYGYTF

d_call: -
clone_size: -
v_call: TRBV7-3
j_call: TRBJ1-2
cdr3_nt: TGTGCCAGCAGCCTCGGGGAGGGGTATGGCTACACCTTC
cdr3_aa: CASSLGEGYGYTF

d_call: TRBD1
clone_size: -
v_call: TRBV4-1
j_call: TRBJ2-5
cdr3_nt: TGCGCCAGCAGCCAAAGACAGGGCGAGACCCAGTACTTC
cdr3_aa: CASSQRQGETQYF

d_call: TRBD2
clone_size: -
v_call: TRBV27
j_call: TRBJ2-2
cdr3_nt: TGTGCCAGCAGTTTATGGCGTCGGGGGGTGAGCACCGGGGAGCTGTTTTTT
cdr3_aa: CASSLWRRGVSTGELFF